At least ten counts were recorded for the clone carrying this T cell receptor (beta chain). Unique molecular identifiers were added to individual cDNA molecules. MiXCR, applied by TCRdb to the 5' RACE reads, yields one record per CDR3 protein. This sample yields approximately 48,000 distinct CDR3 sequences, of which more than 5.5% are seen a single time; roughly 2.8% belongs to the top ten. This sample is drawn from a study of early T cells in non-severe SARS-CoV-2 infection. The CDR3 has 15 residues. CDR1 is DFQATT and CDR2 is SNEGSKA in the germline V gene (reference sequence). Trimming took 3 bases from V and 0 from J, leaving 12 bases between them.

Sequenced material: whole blood, taken at baseline. J is TRBJ2-4 and V is TRBV20-1; perhaps TRBD2 as D (5 bases). The clonotype comes from an adult who was a healthcare worker with PCR-confirmed SARS-CoV-2 infection or an uninfected control (not recorded which). CDR3 coding DNA: TGCAGTGCTAGGGAGCGGTCCCTAGCCAAAAACATTCAGTACTTC. Translation: CSARERSLAKNIQYF.